The source of this T cell receptor beta chain is a study of blood T cell repertoires in COVID-19. The CDR3 runs to 15 residues. Germline CDR1 and CDR2: MNHEY and SVGEGT. Trimming pared 0 bases from V and 0 bases from J, leaving 6 bases between. Assay used: immunoSEQ multiplex PCR; TCRdb lists only in-frame clones, some missing. This sample carries some 250,000 clones, approximately 86% of them seen once, and the ten largest clones take 2.5% to 3.5%. A single count supports this clone. The sample was peripheral blood. V usage is TRBV6-2 or TRBV6-3 and J usage is TRBJ1-3; D not resolved. The TCR comes from a woman between 18 and 29 years old with acute or convalescent COVID-19. CDR3 sequence: CASSYSADSGNTIYF. The CDR3 DNA sequence: TGTGCCAGCAGTTACTCGGCGGACTCTGGAAACACCATATATTTT.